Below, 25 T cell receptor beta chains from the same sample are listed, as sequenced in a study of T cells in Graves' hyperthyroidism and ophthalmopathy. TCR beta CDR3 sequences were amplified from RNA transcripts. First-round RT-PCR of the TCR CDR3 relied on the HTBI primer set. TCRdb itself ran the multiplex PCR reads through MiXCR, one entry per CDR3 protein. The table records about 400,000 distinct CDR3 sequences, 11% to 15% of them present only once. The sample comprised blood. The receptors stem from a man aged 50 to 60 with Graves' ophthalmopathy.

This clonotype was recorded many times. This chain joins TRBV12-3 or TRBV12-4 and TRBJ2-3; 12 bases align to TRBD2. The CDR3 spans 15 residues. J was trimmed by 7 bases and V by 5 bases; bases with no gene match: 7. The CDR3: CASSPGTSGLNTQYF. DNA for the CDR3: TGTGCCAGCAGTCCCGGGACTAGCGGGTTGAATACGCAGTATTTT.

In its sample, this clonotype was seen many times. The rearrangement links TRBV20-1 to TRBJ2-1; TRBD2 aligns across 12 bases. Germline values: CDR1 DFQATT, CDR2 SNEGSKA (reference sequence). With V trimmed by 6 bases and J by 9 bases, 9 bases remained unmatched. The CDR3 contains 14 residues. CDR3 nucleotides: TGCAGTGCCAAGACTAGCGGGAGTAATATTGAGCAGTTCTTC. Amino acid sequence: CSAKTSGSNIEQFF.

This clonotype was found many times. This rearrangement joins TRBV28 to TRBJ1-2; perhaps TRBD1 as D (6 bases). CDR1 and CDR2 (germline): MDHEN, SYDVKM. CDR3 length equals 16 residues. V was trimmed by 6 bases and J by 2 bases, leaving 19 bases between them. CDR3 residues: CASSFISDSSNYGYTF. For the CDR3, the DNA is TGTGCCAGCAGCTTCATATCGGACAGCTCGAACTATGGCTACACCTTC.

Ten or more counts support this clonotype. V is TRBV29-1 and J is TRBJ2-6; either TRBD1 or TRBD2 may fit D (5 bases each). Germline V CDR1 and CDR2: SQVTM, ANQGSEA. Trimming removed 6 bases from V and 4 bases from J, with 13 bases in between. The CDR3 runs 14 residues. The chain's CDR3 is CSVRGTEGANVLTF. CDR3 nucleotides: TGCAGCGTCCGAGGGACGGAGGGGGCCAACGTCCTGACTTTC.

The rearrangement links TRBV25-1 to TRBJ2-2; TRBD1 aligns across 7 bases. The CDR3 covers 18 residues. Per the germline V gene, CDR1 is MGHDK and CDR2 is SYGVNS. Trimming took 4 bases from V and 3 from J; bases not matched to a gene: 14. CDR3 protein: CASSGKSRQGEYTGELFF. The CDR3 region has the DNA TGTGCCAGCAGTGGTAAAAGCCGACAGGGAGAGTACACCGGGGAGCTGTTTTTT.

This clonotype appeared many times. The chain carries TRBV20-1 and TRBJ1-2, with 7 bases aligning to TRBD1. This CDR3 has 12 amino acids. CDR1 is DFQATT, CDR2 SNEGSKA, per germline (reference sequence). With 5 bases clipped from V and 8 bases from J, the junction kept 8 bases outside the gene matches. CDR3 sequence (DNA): TGCAGTGCTTCTAGACAGGGTGTCGGCTACACCTTC. Its protein product is CSASRQGVGYTF.

This clonotype has only a few counts. This sequence joins TRBV24-1 and TRBJ1-2, with D possibly matching TRBD1 (6 bases). V was trimmed by 7 bases and J by 4 bases, leaving 15 bases between them. The CDR3 sequence is 14 residues long. CDR1 KGHDR and CDR2 SFDVKD come from the germline V gene. CDR3 residues: CATSATGSRYGYTF. The DNA of the CDR3 is TGTGCCACCAGCGCAACAGGGTCTCGCTATGGCTACACCTTC.

This clonotype was recorded many times. The chain is built from TRBV2 and TRBJ2-2, with D perhaps TRBD1 (5 bases). The CDR3 loop spans 12 amino acids. V lost 6 bases to trimming and J lost 3 bases, with 5 bases between them. Germline values: CDR1 SNHLY, CDR2 FYNNEI. CDR3 sequence reads: CASRGDTGELFF. For the CDR3, the DNA is TGTGCCAGCAGAGGGGACACCGGGGAGCTGTTTTTT.

This clonotype was observed many times. The chain is built from TRBV6-1 and TRBJ1-2; 10 nucleotides agree with TRBD1. After removal of 8 bases from V and 2 bases from J, the junction contained 8 bases not matched to a gene. Germline V CDR1 and CDR2: MNHNS, SASEGT. This CDR3 has 15 residues. The CDR3 here is CASRGLDRGNYGYTF. The CDR3 DNA sequence: TGTGCCAGCCGTGGTTTGGACAGGGGGAACTATGGCTACACCTTC.

This clonotype was detected ten times or more. V gene TRBV18 combines with J gene TRBJ1-2; D uncertain. The CDR3 spans 13 residues. Germline V CDR1 and CDR2: KGHSH, LQKENI. V lost 6 bases to trimming and J lost 1 base, with 9 bases between them. CDR3: CASSPQRNYGYTF. CDR3 coding DNA: TGTGCCAGCTCCCCCCAACGTAACTATGGCTACACCTTC.

In its sample, this clonotype was seen many times. The chain carries TRBV5-1 and TRBJ1-1, with D hard to call. In germline, CDR1 is SGHRS, CDR2 YFSETQ. This CDR3 region has 14 residues. V lost 0 bases and J lost 5, with 11 bases in between. For the CDR3, the DNA is TGCGCCAGCAGCTTGGAAGCCAGCCAGACTGAAGCTTTCTTT. Protein: CASSLEASQTEAFF. Based on the CDR3 plus reference TRBV5-1 and TRBJ1-1, the full variable domain is KAGVTQTPRYLIKTRGQQVTLSCSPISGHRSVSWYQQTPGQGLQFLFEYFSETQRNKGNFPGRFSGRQFSNSRSEMNVSTLELGDSALYLCASSLEASQTEAFFGQGTRLTVV.

This clonotype was counted a few times. The chain carries TRBV15 and TRBJ1-6; D remains ambiguous. The CDR3 length is 14 residues. Between the trimmed V and J ends, which lost 1 base and 6 bases, there was a span of 7 bases. Germline V gene data show CDR1 as LNHNV and CDR2 as YYDKDF (reference sequence). CDR3 coding DNA: TGTGCCACCAGCAGAGTGACGGCTAATTCACCCCTCCACTTT. This translates into CATSRVTANSPLHF.

Ten or more counts support this clonotype. The V call is TRBV5-8, the J call TRBJ1-1, with D perhaps matching TRBD1 (6 bases). CDR1 is SGHTS, CDR2 YDEGEE, per germline. V was pared by 5 bases and J by 0 bases, with 17 bases between. The CDR3 contains 16 residues. The CDR3 loop is CASRSSRQAMNTEAFF. The CDR3 nucleotides are TGTGCCAGCAGATCCTCCCGACAGGCCATGAACACTGAAGCTTTCTTT. The entire variable domain, with the rest obtained from reference TRBV5-8 and TRBJ1-1, is as follows: EAGVTQSPTHLIKTRGQQATLRCSPISGHTSVYWYQQALGLGLQFLLWYDEGEERNRGNFPPRFSGRQFPNYSSELNVNALELEDSALYLCASRSSRQAMNTEAFFGQGTRLTVV.

This clonotype was observed a handful of times. The chain links TRBV28 to TRBJ1-1, with D unclear. This CDR3 spans 11 amino acids. Per the germline V gene, CDR1 is MDHEN and CDR2 is SYDVKM. V lost 5 bases and J lost 5, with 6 bases in between. The DNA for the CDR3 is TGTGCCAGCAGTCGCTGGACTGAAGCTTTCTTT. Encoded protein: CASSRWTEAFF. The entire variable domain, with the rest obtained from reference TRBV28 and TRBJ1-1, is as follows: DVKVTQSSRYLVKRTGEKVFLECVQDMDHENMFWYRQDPGLGLRLIYFSYDVKMKEKGDIPEGYSVSREKKERFSLILESASTNQTSMYLCASSRWTEAFFGQGTRLTVV.

This clonotype has ten or more counts. V gene TRBV28 combines with J gene TRBJ2-7; 10 bases agree with TRBD2. CDR1 is MDHEN and CDR2 is SYDVKM in the germline V gene. V shed 5 bases, J shed 2 bases, and the junction held 12 bases outside the gene matches. The CDR3 length is 17 residues. This CDR3 is CASSRPPWTSGTYEQYF. In DNA, the CDR3 is TGTGCCAGCAGTCGCCCCCCTTGGACTAGCGGAACCTACGAGCAGTACTTC. Combining the CDR3 with reference TRBV28 and TRBJ2-7 gives the whole variable domain DVKVTQSSRYLVKRTGEKVFLECVQDMDHENMFWYRQDPGLGLRLIYFSYDVKMKEKGDIPEGYSVSREKKERFSLILESASTNQTSMYLCASSRPPWTSGTYEQYFGPGTRLTVT.

This sequence joins TRBV5-1 and TRBJ2-6; D might be TRBD2 (6 bases). Germline V lookup: CDR1 SGHRS, CDR2 YFSETQ. The ends were cut back, 3 bases at V and 0 bases at J, with 16 bases in the middle. The CDR3 spans 18 residues. CDR3 DNA sequence: TGCGCCAGCAGCTCCCTCGGGAGACAGATCTCTGGGGCCAACGTCCTGACTTTC. Translation: CASSSLGRQISGANVLTF.

This clonotype occurred many times. The chain carries TRBV2 and TRBJ2-1, with TRBD2 identical over 11 bases. The trim removed 6 bases at V and 7 bases at J, leaving 8 bases unmatched. The CDR3 contains 15 residues. Looked up from germline, CDR1 is SNHLY and CDR2 is FYNNEI. DNA of the CDR3: TGTGCCAGCAGAGCCGGGACTAGCGGAACGAATGAGCAGTTCTTC. Translation gives CASRAGTSGTNEQFF.

This clonotype has only a few counts. The chain couples TRBV5-6 to TRBJ1-6; TRBD1 matches at 7 bases. This CDR3 is built from 15 residues. The V segment lost 5 bases and the J segment 5 bases; nucleotides outside the gene matches: 7. In germline, CDR1 is SGHDT, CDR2 YYEEEE. This CDR3 is CASRLRTGDNSPLHF. CDR3 in DNA: TGTGCCAGCAGGCTACGGACAGGAGATAATTCACCCCTCCACTTT.

The sample holds a few counts of this clonotype. Possible read error: a much larger clone is one base away. The chain recombines TRBV12-3 or TRBV12-4 with TRBJ2-7; a weak D match, TRBD1 (6 bases). This CDR3 is built from 14 residues. CDR3 sequence: CANSLRTETYEQYF. DNA for the CDR3: TGTGCCAACAGTTTGAGGACAGAAACCTACGAGCAGTACTTC.

The V gene is TRBV28, the J gene TRBJ1-6, with D uncertain. This CDR3 has 12 amino acids. Germline V gene lookup returns CDR1 MDHEN and CDR2 SYDVKM. V dropped 6 bases and J dropped 13 bases, with 13 bases sitting between them. DNA for the CDR3: TGTGCCAGCAGCTCCGTGGCCGCGCCCCTCCACTTT. It encodes CASSSVAAPLHF.

The J gene is TRBJ2-5, the V gene TRBV7-8, with TRBD2 matching 12 bases. Germline trimming cut 3 bases from V and 5 bases from J; bases unmatched to any gene: 13. Germline loops: CDR1 SGHVS, CDR2 FQNEAQ. There are 18 residues in the CDR3. In nucleotides, the CDR3 is TGTGCCAGCAGCTTGGCCCCGGGACTAGCGGGCGTCCGGGAGACCCAGTACTTC. This codes for CASSLAPGLAGVRETQYF.

This clonotype was picked up many times. The chain links TRBV9 to TRBJ2-3; 12 positions agree with TRBD2. The CDR3 is 14 amino acids. CDR1 SGDLS and CDR2 YYNGEE come from the germline V gene. J was trimmed by 4 bases and V by 3 bases; bases with no gene match: 0. Written as DNA, the CDR3 is TGTGCCAGCAGCGCTAGCGGGAGGGCAGATACGCAGTATTTT. Amino acids: CASSASGRADTQYF.

The table lists this clonotype with many counts. The V call is TRBV3-1, the J call TRBJ2-7, with D possibly TRBD2 on 6 matching bases. V was shortened by 2 bases and J by 0 bases, with 11 bases between the two germline ends. Germline CDR1 is LGHDT and CDR2 is YNNKEL (reference sequence). The CDR3 is 15 residues long. CDR3 residues: CASSQSIAVSYEQYF. The CDR3 DNA sequence: TGTGCCAGCAGCCAAAGTATAGCGGTCTCCTACGAGCAGTACTTC.

The chain has TRBV20-1 and TRBJ2-3; 12 bases align to TRBD2. Germline values: CDR1 DFQATT, CDR2 SNEGSKA (reference sequence). The CDR3 loop spans 15 amino acids. CDR3 sequence (DNA): TGCAGCCCTCCTCGACTAGCGGGAGATCCAGATACGCAGTATTTT. As protein: CSPPRLAGDPDTQYF.

This clonotype was found many times. The chain employs TRBV11-2 and TRBJ1-4; D is possibly TRBD1 (5 bases). The CDR3 loop spans 16 amino acids. Between the trimmed V and J ends, which lost 6 bases and 4 bases, there was a span of 18 bases. The germline V gene has CDR1 SGHAT and CDR2 FQNNGV. The CDR3 reads CASRRPGRGLNEKLFF. The CDR3 DNA reads as TGTGCCAGCAGAAGACCGGGGAGGGGACTTAATGAAAAACTGTTTTTT.